Listed below are T cell receptor beta chains from one sample, sequenced in a study of cytomegalovirus exposure and HLA in healthy donors. Produced via immunoSEQ multiplex PCR; TCRdb's table is partial and in-frame only. The repertoire holds 200,000 or so clones, about 70% seen once, with 2.6% in the top ten. The sequenced material came from PBMCs. Receptors were obtained from a middle-aged man in good health and CMV-seropositive. CDR3s include the opening cysteine and the closing phenylalanine or tryptophan. A D gene is named only where the DNA matches it firmly. Where a row states a size, it is once, few, many or the class of an expanded clone; other rows omit it.

CDR3	DNA	size	D	V	J
CASSQVVTQKNTEAFF	TGCGCCAGCAGCCAAGTGGTGACACAGAAGAACACTGAAGCTTTCTTT	few	-	TRBV4-3	TRBJ1-1
CATGRTGSSYEQYF	TGTGCCACCGGGCGGACAGGGAGCTCCTACGAGCAGTACTTC	-	TRBD1	TRBV28	TRBJ2-7
CASNPSAGGGYTF	TGTGCCAGCAATCCCTCCGCGGGGGGAGGCTACACCTTC	-	-	TRBV6-6	TRBJ1-2
CASSGSAARGEAEAFF	TGCGCCAGCAGTGGCTCGGCGGCCAGGGGTGAGGCTGAAGCTTTCTTT	-	-	TRBV10-1	TRBJ1-1
CARLLGQGAYTF	TGCGCCCGCCTCTTGGGACAGGGGGCCTACACCTTC	-	TRBD1	TRBV10-1	TRBJ1-2
CASSLVGLGNQPQHF	TGTGCCAGCAGCTTAGTGGGGCTGGGCAATCAGCCCCAGCATTTT	-	-	TRBV7-8	TRBJ1-5
CASKQGEGGYTF	TGTGCCAGCAAACAGGGGGAGGGTGGCTACACCTTC	few	TRBD1	TRBV28	TRBJ1-2
CASSAGGAGELFF	TGTGCCAGCAGCGCGGGGGGGGCCGGGGAGCTGTTTTTT	-	TRBD2	TRBV7-2	TRBJ2-2
CASSLVGQGGEQYF	TGTGCCAGCAGCTTGGTGGGACAGGGCGGCGAGCAGTACTTC	-	TRBD1	TRBV5-8	TRBJ2-7
CASSLGTQEAFF	TGTGCCAGCAGCTTAGGGACTCAAGAAGCTTTCTTT	few	-	TRBV7-9	TRBJ1-1
CASSQRVTGGELFF	TGTGCCAGCAGCCAACGGGTGACAGGAGGGGAGCTGTTTTTT	-	-	TRBV6-5	TRBJ2-2
CASRVPTGEGEKLFF	TGTGCCAGCAGGGTTCCGACAGGGGAGGGAGAAAAACTGTTTTTT	-	TRBD1	TRBV6-1	TRBJ1-4
CASSSPETTSGGTDTQYF	TGTGCCAGCAGCTCCCCAGAAACCACTAGCGGGGGCACAGATACGCAGTATTTT	-	TRBD2	TRBV11-2	TRBJ2-3
CASSLRTGAYNEQFF	TGTGCCAGCAGCCTCCGGACAGGGGCTTACAATGAGCAGTTCTTC	once	TRBD1	TRBV5-4	TRBJ2-1
CASSLAPGVTGELFF	TGTGCCAGCAGCTTAGCTCCAGGGGTCACCGGGGAGCTGTTTTTT	-	-	TRBV7-9	TRBJ2-2
CASTGRGSEGYEQYF	TGTGCCAGCACCGGCAGGGGATCGGAAGGATACGAGCAGTACTTC	few	-	TRBV6-6	TRBJ2-7
CASSRTGINQPQHF	TGTGCCAGCAGCCGGACAGGAATCAATCAGCCCCAGCATTTT	once	TRBD1	TRBV11-2	TRBJ1-5
CASSFTGGSTDTQYF	TGTGCCAGCAGCTTTACAGGGGGGAGCACAGATACGCAGTATTTT	-	TRBD1	TRBV7-9	TRBJ2-3
CASSPRDRGPVAEAFF	TGCGCCAGCAGCCCCCGGGACAGGGGGCCGGTCGCTGAAGCTTTCTTT	-	TRBD1	TRBV5-1	TRBJ1-1
CSVEDRVNEDTQYF	TGCAGCGTGGAGGACAGGGTTAATGAAGATACGCAGTATTTT	-	TRBD1	TRBV29-1	TRBJ2-3
CASSLVEGAINEQFF	TGTGCCAGCAGCTTGGTCGAGGGGGCTATCAATGAGCAGTTCTTC	-	TRBD1	TRBV5-6	TRBJ2-1
CASSLSPGGEQYF	TGTGCCAGCAGCTTAAGCCCCGGGGGGGAGCAGTACTTC	-	TRBD2	TRBV7-3	TRBJ2-7
CSVSKEEETSGGTYEQYF	TGCAGCGTCTCAAAGGAGGAGGAGACTAGCGGGGGGACCTACGAGCAGTACTTC	-	TRBD2	TRBV29-1	TRBJ2-7